Listed below are T cell receptor beta chains from one sample, sequenced in a study of control samples from healthy donors and cancer patients. TCRdb's copy holds only in-frame clones and misses some; the assay was immunoSEQ multiplex PCR. Among approximately 160,000 clones, approximately 90% were seen once, and the ten largest hold 0.68%. The sequenced material came from blood. These receptors originate from a woman in her twenties or thirties in good health. Both conserved end residues are part of each CDR3. A D gene is named only where the DNA matches it firmly. Clone size is given for some rows only: seen once, a few or many times, or a class if the clone is expanded.

V	D	size	J	length	CDR3	DNA
TRBV14	NA	NA	TRBJ2-3	14	CASSPGTSTDTQYF	TGTGCCAGCAGCCCCGGGACAAGCACAGATACGCAGTATTTT
TRBV7-9	NA	NA	TRBJ2-3	18	CASSLGTVKGSGTDTQYF	TGTGCCAGCAGCCTGGGGACCGTAAAGGGCAGTGGCACAGATACGCAGTATTTT
TRBV9	TRBD1	NA	TRBJ1-5	16	CASSVAMTGPAGPQHF	TGTGCCAGCAGCGTAGCTATGACAGGGCCGGCAGGACCCCAGCATTTT
TRBV7-3	NA	NA	TRBJ1-2	13	CASSLDGGRGYTF	TGTGCCAGCAGCTTAGATGGTGGGCGAGGCTACACCTTC
TRBV12-3/TRBV12-4	TRBD1	NA	TRBJ1-2	13	CASSWDRGDGYTF	TGTGCCAGCAGTTGGGACAGGGGGGATGGCTACACCTTC
TRBV11-2	NA	NA	TRBJ2-3	15	CASTQLLLDTDTQYF	TGTGCCAGCACTCAGCTCCTCCTTGACACAGATACGCAGTATTTT
TRBV6-5	TRBD1	NA	TRBJ2-7	16	CASSYPPGQGTHEQYF	TGTGCCAGCAGTTACCCACCGGGACAGGGAACCCACGAGCAGTACTTC
TRBV7-3	NA	NA	TRBJ2-6	17	CASSVQGGFSGANVLTF	TGTGCCAGCAGCGTCCAGGGGGGTTTCTCTGGGGCCAACGTCCTGACTTTC
TRBV29-1	TRBD1	NA	TRBJ2-7	11	CSVEGRGRQYF	TGCAGCGTTGAAGGCAGGGGGCGCCAATACTTC
TRBV15	NA	NA	TRBJ1-5	14	CATSSYGSHQPQHF	TGTGCCACCAGCAGCTACGGGTCGCATCAGCCCCAGCATTTT
TRBV7-9	NA	few	TRBJ1-4	14	CASSLDATNEKLFF	TGTGCCAGCAGCTTAGACGCAACTAATGAAAAACTGTTTTTT
TRBV4-1	NA	NA	TRBJ2-3	15	CASSHRLRDIDTQYF	TGCGCCAGCAGCCATCGCCTGAGGGATATAGATACGCAGTATTTT
TRBV9	NA	NA	TRBJ1-1	15	CASSVWGAENTEAFF	TGTGCCAGCAGCGTGTGGGGGGCGGAAAACACTGAAGCTTTCTTT
TRBV20-1	NA	NA	TRBJ2-1	11	CSARGGNEQFF	TGCAGTGCTAGAGGGGGTAATGAGCAGTTCTTC
TRBV19	NA	once	TRBJ1-5	16	CASSALDSYSNQPQHF	TGTGCCAGTAGTGCCTTGGACAGCTATAGCAATCAGCCCCAGCATTTT